The TCR beta chain described here comes from a study of response to subunit inactivated influenza vaccine. Overall study findings and caveats: It was suggested by the authors that few new T cells are recruited by each seasonal influenza vaccination.

As concerns this clonotype: Its target is unknown.

TCRdb re-analysed the RT-PCR reads in MiXCR, keeping a single row per CDR3 protein. Of around 710,000 distinct CDR3 sequences listed, approximately 14% were seen once; the top ten hold around 7%. Looked up from germline, CDR1 is MNHEY and CDR2 is SMNVEV (reference sequence). The V gene lost 7 bases and the J gene lost 7 bases, with 19 bases spanning the gap. The CDR3 extends over 15 amino acids. The receptor comes from a man aged 45 to 65 who received an inactivated influenza vaccine. Sequenced material: PBMCs from blood, taken roughly 15 days before vaccination. V is TRBV27 and J is TRBJ2-2; D possibly corresponds to TRBD2 (5 bases). The CDR3 spells CASTLYGPRGGELFF. CDR3 DNA: TGTGCCAGCACCTTATACGGCCCTCGGGGCGGGGAGCTGTTTTTT.